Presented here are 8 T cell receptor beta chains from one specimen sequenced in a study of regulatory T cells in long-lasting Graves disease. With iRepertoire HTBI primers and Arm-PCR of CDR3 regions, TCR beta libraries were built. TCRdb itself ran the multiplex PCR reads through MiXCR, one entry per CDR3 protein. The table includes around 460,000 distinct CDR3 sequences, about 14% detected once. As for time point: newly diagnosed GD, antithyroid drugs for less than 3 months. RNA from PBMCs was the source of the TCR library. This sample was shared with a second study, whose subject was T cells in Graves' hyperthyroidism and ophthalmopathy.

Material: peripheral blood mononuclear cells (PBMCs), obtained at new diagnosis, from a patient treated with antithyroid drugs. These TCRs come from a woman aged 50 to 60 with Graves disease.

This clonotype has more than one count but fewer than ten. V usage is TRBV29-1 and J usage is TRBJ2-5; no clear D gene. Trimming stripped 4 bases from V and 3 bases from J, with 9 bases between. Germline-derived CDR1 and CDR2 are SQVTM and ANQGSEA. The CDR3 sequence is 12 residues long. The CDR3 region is CSVGRPKETQYF. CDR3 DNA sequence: TGCAGCGTTGGACGGCCTAAAGAGACCCAGTACTTC.

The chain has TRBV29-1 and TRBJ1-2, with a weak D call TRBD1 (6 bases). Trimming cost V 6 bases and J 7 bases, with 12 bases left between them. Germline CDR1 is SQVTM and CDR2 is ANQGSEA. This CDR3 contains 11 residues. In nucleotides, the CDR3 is TGCAGCGTCGCAACAGGGAGTGGCTACACCTTC. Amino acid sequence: CSVATGSGYTF.

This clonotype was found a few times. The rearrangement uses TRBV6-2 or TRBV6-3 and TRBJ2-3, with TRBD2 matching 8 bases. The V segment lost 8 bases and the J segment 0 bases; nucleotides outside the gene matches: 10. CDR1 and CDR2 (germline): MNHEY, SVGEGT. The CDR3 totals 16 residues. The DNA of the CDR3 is TGTGCCAGCTCGAGCGGGAGTACTAGGAGCACAGATACGCAGTATTTT. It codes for CASSSGSTRSTDTQYF.

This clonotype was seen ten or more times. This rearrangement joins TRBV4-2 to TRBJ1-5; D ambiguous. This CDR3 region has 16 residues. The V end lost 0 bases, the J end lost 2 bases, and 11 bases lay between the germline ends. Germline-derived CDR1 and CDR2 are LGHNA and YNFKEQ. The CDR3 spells CASSQDMGSGNQPQHF. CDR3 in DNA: TGTGCCAGCAGCCAAGATATGGGCTCGGGCAATCAGCCCCAGCATTTT.

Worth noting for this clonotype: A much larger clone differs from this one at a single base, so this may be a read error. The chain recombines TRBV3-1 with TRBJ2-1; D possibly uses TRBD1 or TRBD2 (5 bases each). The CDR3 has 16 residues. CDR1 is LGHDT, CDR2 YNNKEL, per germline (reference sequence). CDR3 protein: CASSPPRLEGHNGQFF. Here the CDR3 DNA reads TGTGCCAGCAGCCCACCGCGGCTTGAGGGGCACAATGGGCAGTTCTTC.

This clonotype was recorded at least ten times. CDR3 DNA: TGTGCCAGCAGTTTAATCTTCCGGGCTAGCGGAACCTACGAGCAGTACTTC. Its translation: CASSLIFRASGTYEQYF. V usage is TRBV28 and J usage is TRBJ2-7; 7 bases agree with TRBD2. Germline values: CDR1 MDHEN, CDR2 SYDVKM. This CDR3 has 17 residues. J was trimmed by 2 bases and V by 2 bases; bases with no gene match: 12.

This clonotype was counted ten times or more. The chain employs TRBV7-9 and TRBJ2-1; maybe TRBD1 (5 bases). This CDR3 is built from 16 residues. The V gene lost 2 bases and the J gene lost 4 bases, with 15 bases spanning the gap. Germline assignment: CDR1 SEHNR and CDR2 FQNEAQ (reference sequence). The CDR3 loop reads CASSLLVLGAYNEQFF. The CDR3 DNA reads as TGTGCCAGCAGCTTATTAGTCCTAGGGGCTTACAATGAGCAGTTCTTC.

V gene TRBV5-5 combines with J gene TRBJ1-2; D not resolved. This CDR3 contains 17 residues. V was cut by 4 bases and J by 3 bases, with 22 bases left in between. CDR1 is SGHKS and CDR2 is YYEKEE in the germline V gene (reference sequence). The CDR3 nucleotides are TGTGCCAGCAGCCTTTCCCCCATGAATTGGCGGGACTATGGCTACACCTTC. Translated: CASSLSPMNWRDYGYTF.